This T cell receptor beta chain was sequenced during a study of T-cell reconstitution after alpha-beta-depleted transplantation in children. Construction of the TCRbeta library involved unique molecular identifiers. One entry per CDR3 protein results from TCRdb running MiXCR on the PCR reads. The table includes over 200,000 distinct CDR3 sequences, around 9.2% detected once. This CDR3 is 15 amino acids long. In germline, CDR1 is MGHDK, CDR2 SYGVNS. Trimming cost V 2 bases and J 4 bases, with 12 bases left between them. Study results and limitations: Several hundred rapidly expanded clones from non-depleted graft cells reportedly supplied alpha-beta T cells about two months post-transplant. The main origin of T-cell counts and diversity one year after transplant was newly produced T cells.

On this clonotype itself: What it binds is unknown.

This receptor was taken from a male patient aged 2 to 10 who had a stem cell transplant for acute myeloid leukemia, so the T cells may come from the graft donor. The rearrangement uses TRBV25-1 and TRBJ1-5; tentative D call: TRBD1 (5 bases). The sequenced sample was PBMCs, mostly from graft donor cells, obtained 360 days after TCRalphabeta/CD19-depleted stem cell transplant. DNA of the CDR3: TGTGCCAGCAGTGAAGGGGGGAGAGGGAATCAGCCCCAGCATTTT. Amino acid sequence: CASSEGGRGNQPQHF. Full variable domain (outside the CDR3, taken from reference TRBV25-1 and TRBJ1-5): EADIYQTPRYLVIGTGKKITLECSQTMGHDKMYWYQQDPGMELHLIHYSYGVNSTEKGDLSSESTVSRIRTEHFPLTLESARPSHTSQYLCASSEGGRGNQPQHFGDGTRLSIL.